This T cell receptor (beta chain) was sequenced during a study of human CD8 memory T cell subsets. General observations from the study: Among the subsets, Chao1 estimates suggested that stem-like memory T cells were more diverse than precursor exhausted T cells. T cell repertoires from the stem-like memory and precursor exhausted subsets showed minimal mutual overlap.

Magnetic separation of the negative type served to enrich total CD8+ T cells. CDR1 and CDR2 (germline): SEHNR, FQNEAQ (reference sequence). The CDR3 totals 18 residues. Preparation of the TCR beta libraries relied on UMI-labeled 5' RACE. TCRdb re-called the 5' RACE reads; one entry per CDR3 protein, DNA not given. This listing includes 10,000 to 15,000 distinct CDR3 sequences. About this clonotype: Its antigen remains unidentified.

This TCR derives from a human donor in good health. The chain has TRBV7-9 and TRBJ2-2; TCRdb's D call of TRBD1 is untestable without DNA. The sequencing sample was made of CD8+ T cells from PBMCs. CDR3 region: CASSSTNTGTSATGELFF. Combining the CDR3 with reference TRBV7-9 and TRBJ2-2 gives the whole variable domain DTGVSQNPRHKITKRGQNVTFRCDPISEHNRLYWYRQTLGQGPEFLTYFQNEAQLEKSRLLSDRFSAERPKGSFSTLEIQRTEQGDSAMYLCASSSTNTGTSATGELFFGEGSRLTVL.